This T cell receptor (beta chain) was captured by sequencing in a study of blood T cell repertoires in COVID-19. About the research overall: Samples taken during acute and convalescent COVID-19 were collected in the United States, Italy and Spain.

Some clones are missing from TCRdb's copy, which holds only in-frame ones; the method was immunoSEQ multiplex PCR. Seen here are about 40,000 clones, roughly 82% observed once, and the top ten hold roughly 15%. Germline CDR1 reads MDHEN; CDR2 reads SYDVKM. V lost 3 bases and J lost 5, with 13 bases in between. The CDR3 is 14 amino acids. The chain uses TRBV28 and TRBJ1-2; possibly TRBD1 for D (6 bases). This TCR derives from a man over 45 with active or convalescent COVID-19. The sequencing sample was made of peripheral blood. CDR3 loop: CASSFEGGRYGYTF. CDR3 nucleotide sequence: TGTGCCAGCAGTTTTGAAGGGGGAAGGTATGGCTACACCTTC.